The 16 T cell receptor beta chains below come from one sample, sequenced in a study of cytomegalovirus exposure and HLA in healthy donors. PCR primers comprised 60 Vbeta and 13 Jbeta primers. The table came from immunoSEQ multiplex PCR; TCRdb's copy has only in-frame clones and leaves some out. The data contain 150,000 to 190,000 clones, 70% to 90% of them singletons. What was sequenced was PBMCs. Receptors were obtained from a woman between 18 and 29 years old in good health and CMV-seronegative.

This rearrangement joins TRBV5-4 to TRBJ1-4; 8 bases match TRBD1. Trimming took 0 bases from V and 0 from J; bases not matched to a gene: 4. The CDR3 loop spans 17 amino acids. CDR1 is SGHNT, CDR2 YYREEE, per germline (reference sequence). CDR3 in amino acids: CASSLGQGIPTNEKLFF. The CDR3 DNA follows: TGTGCCAGCAGCTTGGGACAGGGGATTCCAACTAATGAAAAACTGTTTTTT.

This clone was counted a few times. The gene calls are TRBV30 and TRBJ1-5, with D possibly TRBD1 on 6 matching bases. Trimming removed 0 bases at V and 3 bases at J, with 9 bases between. This CDR3 region has 14 residues. Germline V gives CDR1 GTSNPN, CDR2 SVGIG (reference sequence). CDR3: CAWSVGADNQPQHF. As DNA, the CDR3 is TGTGCCTGGAGTGTGGGGGCAGACAATCAGCCCCAGCATTTT.

The chain uses TRBV4-1 and TRBJ2-7; 9 nucleotides agree with TRBD2. The V and J ends lost 0 bases and 2 bases, in that order; junction bases with no gene match: 8. The length of the CDR3 is 17 residues. The germline gives CDR1 MGHRA, CDR2 YSYEKL. CDR3 in DNA: TGCGCCAGCAGCCAAGATCTTAGCGGGAGAAGTACCTACGAGCAGTACTTC. Its protein is CASSQDLSGRSTYEQYF.

V is TRBV19 and J is TRBJ2-1; tentatively, D is TRBD2 (5 bases). V shed 3 bases and J shed 6 bases, with 12 bases lying between them. The CDR3 consists of 14 residues. Germline V gives CDR1 LNHDA, CDR2 SQIVND (reference sequence). The CDR3 sequence: CASSIVAPINEQFF. In DNA, the CDR3 is TGTGCCAGTAGTATCGTAGCGCCGATCAATGAGCAGTTCTTC. The full variable domain, completed using reference TRBV19 and TRBJ2-1, is DGGITQSPKYLFRKEGQNVTLSCEQNLNHDAMYWYRQDPGQGLRLIYYSQIVNDFQKGDIAEGYSVSREKKESFPLTVTSAQKNPTAFYLCASSIVAPINEQFFGPGTRLTVL.

The rearrangement joins TRBV7-2 to TRBJ1-5; TRBD1 might be the D (5 bases). Germline-derived CDR1 and CDR2 are SGHTA and FQGNSA. Between the trimmed V and J ends, which lost 6 bases and 4 bases, there was a span of 10 bases. The CDR3 totals 13 residues. DNA of the CDR3: TGTGCCAGCAGTTCCCAGGGTAATCAGCCCCAGCATTTT. As protein: CASSSQGNQPQHF.

The chain links TRBV7-2 to TRBJ2-3, with TRBD2 matching 7 bases. V lost 0 bases, J lost 2 bases, and 5 bases stayed unmatched. The CDR3 totals 16 residues. Per germline, CDR1 SGHTA and CDR2 FQGNSA. The CDR3, as DNA: TGTGCCAGCAGCTTAGCGCGAGGGACTACCACAGATACGCAGTATTTT. This translates into CASSLARGTTTDTQYF.

The gene calls are TRBV9 and TRBJ1-5; TRBD1 matches 7 bases. Germline-derived CDR1 and CDR2 are SGDLS and YYNGEE. Trimming took 0 bases from V and 0 from J; bases not matched to a gene: 3. The CDR3 is made up of 16 amino acids. The CDR3 loop is CASSVDGTDSNQPQHF. The CDR3 nucleotides read TGTGCCAGCAGCGTAGACGGGACAGATAGCAATCAGCCCCAGCATTTT.

The CDR3 protein is CASHPRDFHSTDTQYF. CDR3 bases: TGTGCCAGTCACCCCCGGGATTTCCATAGCACAGATACGCAGTATTTT. The rearrangement joins TRBV19 to TRBJ2-3, with D perhaps TRBD2 (5 bases). The germline gives CDR1 LNHDA, CDR2 SQIVND (reference sequence). V was clipped by 8 bases and J by 0 bases, with 18 bases between them. This CDR3 is built from 16 residues.

The V gene is TRBV4-1, the J gene TRBJ2-3; 9 nucleotides align to TRBD2. Germline CDR1 reads MGHRA; CDR2 reads YSYEKL. The CDR3 is made up of 16 amino acids. Trimming at V came to 4 bases and at J to 2 bases, leaving 7 bases not matched to a gene. The DNA for the CDR3 is TGCGCCAGCAGCCGTACCGCTAGCGGGACCACAGATACGCAGTATTTT. This gives the protein CASSRTASGTTDTQYF.

This clone was picked up a small number of times. This chain links TRBV25-1 with TRBJ2-2; D is undetermined. Germline CDR1 reads MGHDK; CDR2 reads SYGVNS. Trimming took 8 bases from V and 7 from J, leaving 17 bases between them. The CDR3 has 14 amino acids. This CDR3 reads CASGRMSRGGELFF. The CDR3 nucleotides are TGTGCCAGCGGCCGTATGAGTAGAGGCGGGGAGCTGTTTTTT.

The rearrangement links TRBV30 to TRBJ2-7, with TRBD2 as a possible D gene (7 bases). CDR3 size: 17 residues. Trimming cost V 3 bases and J 0 bases, with 21 bases left between them. CDR1 is GTSNPN, CDR2 SVGIG, per germline (reference sequence). This CDR3 is CAWRRRGPAGVSYEQYF. In DNA form, the CDR3 reads TGTGCCTGGAGGCGCAGGGGTCCGGCGGGAGTCTCCTACGAGCAGTACTTC.

The chain employs TRBV5-1 and TRBJ2-1; 7 positions match TRBD2. With V trimmed by 4 bases and J by 1 base, 8 bases remained unmatched. The length of the CDR3 is 16 residues. Germline lookup yields CDR1 SGHRS and CDR2 YFSETQ. CDR3 region: CASSLPGGGSYNEQFF. The CDR3 DNA reads TGCGCCAGCAGCCTCCCTGGGGGGGGATCCTACAATGAGCAGTTCTTC. Looking up the rest from reference TRBV5-1 and TRBJ2-1 gives the full variable domain: KAGVTQTPRYLIKTRGQQVTLSCSPISGHRSVSWYQQTPGQGLQFLFEYFSETQRNKGNFPGRFSGRQFSNSRSEMNVSTLELGDSALYLCASSLPGGGSYNEQFFGPGTRLTVL.

Written as DNA, the CDR3 is TGTGCCAACGGCGGAGGGGCTAGCAATCAGCCCCAGCATTTT. Amino acid sequence: CANGGGASNQPQHF. The chain is built from TRBV27 and TRBJ1-5; maybe TRBD1 (5 bases). The CDR3 contains 14 residues. V lost 10 bases to trimming and J lost 0 bases, with 13 bases between them. Per germline, CDR1 MNHEY and CDR2 SMNVEV (reference sequence).

The gene calls are TRBV5-1 and TRBJ2-2, with 9 bases identical to TRBD1. CDR3 length: 15 residues. After removal of 4 bases from V and 6 bases from J, the junction contained 7 bases not matched to a gene. Germline CDR1 and CDR2: SGHRS and YFSETQ. The CDR3 loop reads CASSPRTGVAGELFF. In DNA, the CDR3 is TGCGCCAGCAGCCCTCGGACAGGGGTGGCCGGGGAGCTGTTTTTT.

The CDR3 coding sequence is TGTGCCAGCAGCCCTACCGCCGCACAAGAGACCCAGTACTTC. Translation: CASSPTAAQETQYF. This chain connects TRBV5-4 to TRBJ2-5; no reliable D call. The germline V gene encodes CDR1 SGHNT and CDR2 YYREEE (reference sequence). V was cut by 4 bases and J by 2 bases, with 12 bases left in between. The CDR3 totals 14 residues.

The CDR3 coding sequence is TGCGCCAGCAGTCCCCCTAGCGGGCCCCTCAATGAGCAGTTCTTC. It yields the protein CASSPPSGPLNEQFF. The chain uses TRBV23-1 and TRBJ2-1; 8 positions agree with TRBD2. Being an ORF, TRBV23-1 has a function that is uncertain. V shed 4 bases, J shed 6 bases, and the junction held 8 bases outside the gene matches. The CDR3 runs 15 residues.